The 8 T cell receptor beta chains reported below all come from one sample, sequenced in a study of Ad26.COV2.S vaccination and SARS-CoV-2 variants. Profiling relied on immunoSEQ multiplex PCR, and the TCRdb table lists in-frame clones only, not all of them. The sample holds about 330,000 clones, about 90% seen once. Indicated treatment: roughly 20 received Ad26.COV2.S at low or high dose, single or two shots; about 5 received placebo; per-sample allocation not given. Samples analyzed were those drawn on day 63 after the first vaccine or placebo injection. The sample was peripheral blood, taken in a trial of Ad26.COV2.S vaccine versus placebo. The receptors were sampled from a person aged 18-65 years who received the Ad26.COV2.S COVID-19 vaccine or a placebo.

This chain uses TRBV6-2 or TRBV6-3 with TRBJ2-3, with TRBD2 matching 7 bases. CDR3 length: 14 residues. Germline CDR1 is MNHEY and CDR2 is SVGEGT. V lost 2 bases to trimming and J lost 4 bases; unmatched junction nucleotides: 3. The CDR3 spells CASSYRGGPDTQYF. The CDR3 DNA reads TGTGCCAGCAGTTACCGCGGGGGACCAGATACGCAGTATTTT.

DNA of the CDR3: TGTGCCACCAGCAGCGTGGATTCCTATAATTCACCCCTCCACTTT. Its protein product is CATSSVDSYNSPLHF. The V and J genes are TRBV15 and TRBJ1-6; D ambiguous. V gave up 3 bases and J gave up 1 base, with 7 bases separating them. Germline CDR1 is LNHNV and CDR2 is YYDKDF (reference sequence). The CDR3 sequence is 15 residues long.

The J gene is TRBJ1-1, the V gene TRBV4-3; D not resolved. Germline V lookup: CDR1 LGHNA, CDR2 YSLEER. Trimming removed 4 bases at V and 4 bases at J, with 10 bases between. The CDR3 is 13 residues long. CDR3 coding DNA: TGCGCCAGCAGCCGAGGAATTCTCACTGAAGCTTTCTTT. Translation gives CASSRGILTEAFF.

The chain couples TRBV19 to TRBJ2-2, with D possibly TRBD2 on 6 matching bases. The CDR3 sequence is 16 residues long. Trimming pared 3 bases from V and 4 bases from J, leaving 15 bases between. The germline V gene encodes CDR1 LNHDA and CDR2 SQIVND (reference sequence). The CDR3 region is CASSMSRAAGTGELFF. The CDR3 DNA sequence: TGTGCCAGTAGTATGTCTCGGGCAGCGGGCACCGGGGAGCTGTTTTTT.

This chain connects TRBV20-1 to TRBJ1-1; 7 bases line up with TRBD1. Losses at the gene ends were 4 bases for V and 11 bases for J; bases not matched to a gene: 7. CDR1 and CDR2 (germline): DFQATT, SNEGSKA (reference sequence). The CDR3 is made up of 11 amino acids. The CDR3 bases are TGCAGTGCTATCAGACAGGGTTTGGCTTTCTTT. As protein: CSAIRQGLAFF.

The chain has TRBV14 and TRBJ1-6; D not certain. Germline assignment: CDR1 SGHDN and CDR2 FVKESK. The CDR3 consists of 15 residues. Trimming removed 4 bases from V and 3 bases from J, with 10 bases in between. CDR3 sequence: CASSPNSVYNSPLHF. In DNA, the CDR3 is TGTGCCAGCAGCCCCAACTCAGTCTATAATTCACCCCTCCACTTT. Drawing the rest from reference TRBV14 and TRBJ1-6, the complete variable domain is EAGVTQFPSHSVIEKGQTVTLRCDPISGHDNLYWYRRVMGKEIKFLLHFVKESKQDESGMPNNRFLAERTGGTYSTLKVQPAELEDSGVYFCASSPNSVYNSPLHFGNGTRLTVT.

The rearrangement joins TRBV25-1 to TRBJ2-2, with D possibly TRBD2 on 5 matching bases. The CDR3 is made up of 12 amino acids. The germline CDR1 and CDR2 sequences are MGHDK and SYGVNS. The V end lost 6 bases, the J end lost 6 bases, and 8 bases lay between the germline ends. The CDR3 nucleotides read TGTGCCAGCAGGGGGAGCGCCGGGGAGCTGTTTTTT. Translating it yields CASRGSAGELFF. Combining the CDR3 with reference TRBV25-1 and TRBJ2-2 gives the whole variable domain EADIYQTPRYLVIGTGKKITLECSQTMGHDKMYWYQQDPGMELHLIHYSYGVNSTEKGDLSSESTVSRIRTEHFPLTLESARPSHTSQYLCASRGSAGELFFGEGSRLTVL.

The chain uses TRBV5-4 and TRBJ2-5; D call uncertain. The ends were cut back, 4 bases at V and 1 base at J, with 8 bases in the middle. The germline CDR1 and CDR2 sequences are SGHNT and YYREEE (reference sequence). CDR3 length equals 13 residues. The CDR3 sequence: CASSPQGQETQYF. The CDR3 coding sequence is TGTGCCAGCAGCCCACAAGGCCAAGAGACCCAGTACTTC.